The 23 T cell receptor beta chains in this list originate from one sample, sequenced in a study of response to subunit inactivated influenza vaccine. TCRdb passed the RT-PCR reads through MiXCR, listing each CDR3 protein once. The table includes about 500,000 distinct CDR3 sequences, approximately 17% detected once. Sequenced here: CD4+ T cells sorted from PBMCs, sampled 23 to 25 months after vaccination. Every receptor here comes from a man aged 50 to 75 who received an inactivated influenza vaccine.

The rearrangement uses TRBV7-2 and TRBJ2-1; TRBD1 matches 7 bases. This CDR3 has 13 residues. Germline V gene data show CDR1 as SGHTA and CDR2 as FQGNSA. Germline trimming cut 0 bases from V and 12 bases from J; bases unmatched to any gene: 5. Written as DNA, the CDR3 is TGTGCCAGCAGCTTAGCGCAAACAGGGGCGCAGTTCTTC. Translating gives CASSLAQTGAQFF.

The sample holds a few counts of this clonotype. The chain couples TRBV29-1 to TRBJ2-1, with D possibly TRBD2 on 5 matching bases. The CDR3 sequence is 11 residues long. The germline gives CDR1 SQVTM, CDR2 ANQGSEA. V gave up 6 bases and J gave up 8 bases, with 11 bases separating them. As DNA, the CDR3 is TGCAGCGTCGCACCGCGGGATGAGCAGTTCTTC. It translates to CSVAPRDEQFF.

This chain links TRBV25-1 with TRBJ2-7, with a possible D match to TRBD1 (6 bases). Per germline, CDR1 MGHDK and CDR2 SYGVNS. V was pared by 4 bases and J by 4 bases, with 17 bases between. The CDR3 runs 15 residues. CDR3 in DNA: TGTGCCAGCAGTGCACAGGGTACCACCTATTACGAGCAGTACTTC. Encoded protein: CASSAQGTTYYEQYF.

The chain joins TRBV7-8 to TRBJ1-5; possibly TRBD1 for D (5 bases). With 4 bases removed from V and 1 base from J, the gap between germline ends came to 17 bases. CDR3 length: 17 amino acids. Germline V gene sequence: CDR1 SGHVS, CDR2 FQNEAQ. The CDR3: CASSSARGGESNQPQHF. The CDR3 DNA is TGTGCCAGCAGCTCAGCGAGGGGAGGCGAAAGCAATCAGCCCCAGCATTTT.

The chain links TRBV20-1 to TRBJ1-1, with D possibly TRBD1 on 6 matching bases. The CDR3 runs to 12 residues. Trimming left V 7 bases short and J 1 base short, with 10 bases between. The germline V gene has CDR1 DFQATT and CDR2 SNEGSKA (reference sequence). Here the CDR3 reads CSVQGGNTEAFF. The CDR3 DNA is TGCAGTGTACAAGGGGGGAACACTGAAGCTTTCTTT.

In this sample, this clonotype turned up a few times. This sequence joins TRBV5-1 and TRBJ1-1; TRBD1 might be the D (6 bases). CDR1 is SGHRS and CDR2 is YFSETQ in the germline V gene. Trimming removed 4 bases at V and 1 base at J, with 14 bases between. There are 15 residues in the CDR3. CDR3 sequence reads: CASSPASGANTEAFF. Here the CDR3 DNA reads TGCGCCAGCAGCCCCGCCTCGGGGGCGAACACTGAAGCTTTCTTT.

The rearrangement uses TRBV5-1 and TRBJ1-4; D perhaps matches TRBD1 (5 bases). The CDR3 extends over 14 amino acids. Germline lookup yields CDR1 SGHRS and CDR2 YFSETQ. The V gene lost 5 bases and the J gene lost 8 bases, with 16 bases spanning the gap. CDR3 nucleotide sequence: TGCGCCAGCAGGGAAAGCCCTCGGGGGGAAAAACTGTTTTTT. Its translation is CASRESPRGEKLFF.

J is TRBJ2-7 and V is TRBV11-2; no reliable D call. CDR3 size: 16 residues. Deletions cut 3 bases from V and 3 bases from J, with 18 bases between. Germline V gene data show CDR1 as SGHAT and CDR2 as FQNNGV. The CDR3 loop is CASSLASFGLYYEQYF. As DNA, the CDR3 is TGTGCCAGCAGCTTGGCGTCTTTCGGCTTATACTACGAGCAGTACTTC.

The chain is built from TRBV24-1 and TRBJ2-1, with 8 bases aligning to TRBD1. The ends lost 5 bases at V and 5 bases at J; junction bases unmatched: 7. CDR1 is KGHDR and CDR2 is SFDVKD in the germline V gene. The CDR3 has 15 amino acids. CDR3 protein: CATSGTGGRNNEQFF. CDR3 sequence (DNA): TGTGCCACCAGTGGTACAGGGGGGCGAAACAATGAGCAGTTCTTC.

This clonotype occurred many times. The chain uses TRBV12-3 or TRBV12-4 and TRBJ2-1; the match to TRBD2 covers 7 bases. V shed 6 bases, J shed 1 base, and the junction held 3 bases outside the gene matches. This CDR3 is 14 amino acids long. The CDR3 DNA reads as TGTGCCAGCAGCTTCGGGGGGTCCTACAATGAGCAGTTCTTC. Translated: CASSFGGSYNEQFF.

The chain has TRBV2 and TRBJ1-1; D is perhaps TRBD1 (6 bases). Germline V gene data show CDR1 as SNHLY and CDR2 as FYNNEI. CDR3 length: 14 amino acids. The V and J ends lost 6 bases and 4 bases respectively, with 15 bases between them. The CDR3 DNA follows: TGTGCCAGCAGGTTCAGGGGTGGGGGCACTGAAGCTTTCTTT. As protein: CASRFRGGGTEAFF.

The V call is TRBV20-1, the J call TRBJ1-6, with D tentatively TRBD1 (5 bases). V was trimmed by 6 bases and J by 7 bases, leaving 16 bases between them. The CDR3 totals 14 residues. Germline CDR1 is DFQATT and CDR2 is SNEGSKA (reference sequence). In DNA form, the CDR3 reads TGCAGTGCATATTTCGGGGCACGAAATTCACCCCTCCACTTT. It translates to CSAYFGARNSPLHF.

This chain uses TRBV18 with TRBJ2-4; D gene uncertain. Germline lookup yields CDR1 KGHSH and CDR2 LQKENI. The CDR3 covers 16 residues. V was pared by 2 bases and J by 1 base, with 12 bases between. The CDR3: CASSPIESVAKNIQYF. In DNA form, the CDR3 reads TGTGCCAGCTCACCAATCGAGTCAGTGGCCAAAAACATTCAGTACTTC. The full variable domain, with the rest looked up from reference TRBV18 and TRBJ2-4, is NAGVMQNPRHLVRRRGQEARLRCSPMKGHSHVYWYRQLPEEGLKFMVYLQKENIIDESGMPKERFSAEFPKEGPSILRIQQVVRGDSAAYFCASSPIESVAKNIQYFGAGTRLSVL.

Only a few counts were recorded for this clonotype. This sequence joins TRBV6-4 and TRBJ2-1; 7 bases fit TRBD1. CDR3 length: 14 residues. J lost 7 bases, V lost 0 bases, and 3 bases had no gene match. The germline gives CDR1 MRHNA, CDR2 SNTAGT. As DNA, the CDR3 is TGTGCCAGCAGTGACTCGAGCAGGGGGAATGAGCAGTTCTTC. It specifies CASSDSSRGNEQFF.

This clonotype occurred a few times. The chain is built from TRBV7-2 and TRBJ2-5; D possibly corresponds to TRBD2 (6 bases). In germline, CDR1 is SGHTA, CDR2 FQGNSA. The ends were cut back, 0 bases at V and 5 bases at J, with 10 bases in the middle. The CDR3 is 14 amino acids. CDR3 in amino acids: CASSLAREAETQYF. In nucleotides, the CDR3 is TGTGCCAGCAGCTTAGCGAGGGAGGCGGAGACCCAGTACTTC.

This clonotype was counted a few times. This sequence joins TRBV12-3 or TRBV12-4 and TRBJ2-2; no definite D call. This CDR3 contains 15 residues. V lost 3 bases, J lost 5 bases, and 13 bases lay in between. The CDR3 DNA reads TGTGCCAGCAGTTTTGGCACCCCGCCGACCGGGGAGCTGTTTTTT. It is translated as CASSFGTPPTGELFF.

This clonotype was counted only a few times. The J gene is TRBJ1-1, the V gene TRBV6-2 or TRBV6-3; tentatively, D is TRBD1 (5 bases). CDR1 MNHEY and CDR2 SVGEGT come from the germline V gene. This CDR3 has 12 amino acids. Trimming took off 10 bases at V and 3 bases at J, with 12 bases between the two ends. The CDR3 spells CATRGEYTEAFF. In DNA, the CDR3 is TGTGCCACCCGGGGGGAGTACACTGAAGCTTTCTTT.

This clonotype was observed at least ten times. DNA of the CDR3: TGCAGCGTTGGGGACAGGGGGGACAATGAGCAGTTCTTC. This gives the protein CSVGDRGDNEQFF. The chain joins TRBV29-1 to TRBJ2-1; 11 positions agree with TRBD1. The ends lost 4 bases at V and 5 bases at J; junction bases unmatched: 1. The germline V gene encodes CDR1 SQVTM and CDR2 ANQGSEA. The CDR3 runs 13 residues.

This clonotype was picked up many times. The chain couples TRBV9 to TRBJ1-6, with TRBD1 identical over 10 bases. The CDR3 length is 15 residues. V trimming: 5 bases; J trimming: 10 bases; junction bases outside the gene matches: 9. Germline CDR1 reads SGDLS; CDR2 reads YYNGEE. Here the CDR3 DNA reads TGTGCCAGCAGTCCACCGGGACAGGGGTTATCACCCCTCCACTTT. Protein product: CASSPPGQGLSPLHF. The variable domain in full, with the rest retrieved from reference TRBV9 and TRBJ1-6, is DSGVTQTPKHLITATGQRVTLRCSPRSGDLSVYWYQQSLDQGLQFLIQYYNGEERAKGNILERFSAQQFPDLHSELNLSSLELGDSALYFCASSPPGQGLSPLHFGNGTRLTVT.

This clonotype was counted ten times or more. The gene calls are TRBV5-1 and TRBJ2-4; possibly TRBD2 for D (6 bases). From germline, CDR1 is SGHRS and CDR2 YFSETQ. This CDR3 spans 16 amino acids. Trimming left V 4 bases short and J 3 bases short, with 17 bases between. The CDR3 bases are TGCGCCAGCAGCACGGGGGTTGGGAGAGGCAAAAACATTCAGTACTTC. Translation: CASSTGVGRGKNIQYF.

This clonotype showed up just a few times. The chain employs TRBV20-1 and TRBJ1-5; D uncertain. The V end was cut by 6 bases, the J end by 0 bases, with 24 bases between. CDR3 size: 18 residues. CDR1 is DFQATT, CDR2 SNEGSKA, per germline (reference sequence). DNA for the CDR3: TGCAGTGCCTCGCCCCAGGAGAAGGCCTCTTATAGCAATCAGCCCCAGCATTTT. As protein: CSASPQEKASYSNQPQHF.

This clonotype was counted only a few times. The chain uses TRBV6-1 and TRBJ2-7, with 7 bases that match TRBD1. This CDR3 has 13 amino acids. Losses at the gene ends were 6 bases for V and 3 bases for J; bases not matched to a gene: 5. The V gene's germline CDR1 is MNHNS and CDR2 SASEGT. As DNA, the CDR3 is TGTGCCAGCAGCACCAGGGGGATCTACGAGCAGTACTTC. Translation gives CASSTRGIYEQYF.

The chain links TRBV20-1 to TRBJ2-5, with D perhaps TRBD1 or TRBD2 (5 bases each). The germline CDR1 and CDR2 sequences are DFQATT and SNEGSKA (reference sequence). Trimming stripped 5 bases from V and 4 bases from J, with 14 bases between. CDR3 size: 13 residues. CDR3 sequence: CSAGVPGTETQYF. CDR3 coding DNA: TGCAGTGCTGGAGTTCCCGGGACAGAGACCCAGTACTTC.